The clone carrying this T cell receptor (beta chain) was counted at least ten times. No antigen is known for it. Amplification yielded TCR beta CDR3 regions, with RNA transcripts as the source. The HTBI primer set was used in a first-round RT-PCR of the TCR CDR3. TCRdb ran MiXCR on the multiplex PCR reads and lists one entry per CDR3 protein. The sample has more than 500,000 distinct CDR3 sequences, about 16% seen once. Germline loops: CDR1 SGHTA, CDR2 FQGTGA. V lost 4 bases to trimming and J lost 0 bases; unmatched junction nucleotides: 4. The CDR3 runs to 16 residues. This sample is drawn from a study of T cells in Graves' hyperthyroidism and ophthalmopathy. Study-level findings and limits: Ophthalmopathy prediction by the model preceded onset by a median approximately 5.9 months. Blood also held most thyroid clonotypes expanded beyond 0.001.

Among the patients, aged 18 to 65, hyperthyroidism was newly diagnosed and had lasted under 2 months. Patients having uncontrolled infection, another autoimmune disease, pregnancy or lactation were not included. The chain has TRBV7-3 and TRBJ2-1, with 9 positions matching TRBD2. The sample taken for sequencing was blood. The source is a woman aged 25 to 39 with Graves' hyperthyroidism. DNA of the CDR3: TGTGCCAGCAGCTCCTTAGCGGGAGCCTCCTACAATGAGCAGTTCTTC. Its translation is CASSSLAGASYNEQFF.